This paragraph covers one T cell receptor (beta chain) sequence. Its target is unknown. One junction end disagrees with the germline gene, perhaps due to a read error. This entry comes from a study of human T cells and chemical hapten exposure. Turning to the study itself: All through the roughly 25-week study, the scalp of each patient received diphenylcyclopropenone doses weekly.

Regarding time point: pre-sensitization, week 0. Treatment described: therapeutic diphenylcyclopropenone sensitization with weekly scalp DPC. The CDR3 runs 15 residues. CDR1 is SNHLY, CDR2 FYNNEI, per germline. TCRdb re-derived calls from the RACE reads in MiXCR, one entry per CDR3 protein. The sample consists of about 260,000 distinct CDR3 sequences, 7.5% to 10% of them appearing once. Study findings and constraints: Donors had alopecia, so their immune response may differ from healthy people's. PT1 expanded TCR counts and patch test score were linked, and their correlation was positive.

The source of this sequence is a woman in her forties with alopecia areata. Some clones in this sample may be carry-over from other donors' samples. Here the sequenced sample was whole blood, taken in connection with sensitization to the hapten diphenylcyclopropenone (DPC). V is TRBV2 and J is TRBJ2-1; the match to TRBD1 covers 8 bases. The chain's CDR3 is CASSEFAGGYNGQFF. For the CDR3, the DNA is TGTGCCAGCAGTGAATTTGCAGGGGGCTACAATGGGCAGTTCTTC.